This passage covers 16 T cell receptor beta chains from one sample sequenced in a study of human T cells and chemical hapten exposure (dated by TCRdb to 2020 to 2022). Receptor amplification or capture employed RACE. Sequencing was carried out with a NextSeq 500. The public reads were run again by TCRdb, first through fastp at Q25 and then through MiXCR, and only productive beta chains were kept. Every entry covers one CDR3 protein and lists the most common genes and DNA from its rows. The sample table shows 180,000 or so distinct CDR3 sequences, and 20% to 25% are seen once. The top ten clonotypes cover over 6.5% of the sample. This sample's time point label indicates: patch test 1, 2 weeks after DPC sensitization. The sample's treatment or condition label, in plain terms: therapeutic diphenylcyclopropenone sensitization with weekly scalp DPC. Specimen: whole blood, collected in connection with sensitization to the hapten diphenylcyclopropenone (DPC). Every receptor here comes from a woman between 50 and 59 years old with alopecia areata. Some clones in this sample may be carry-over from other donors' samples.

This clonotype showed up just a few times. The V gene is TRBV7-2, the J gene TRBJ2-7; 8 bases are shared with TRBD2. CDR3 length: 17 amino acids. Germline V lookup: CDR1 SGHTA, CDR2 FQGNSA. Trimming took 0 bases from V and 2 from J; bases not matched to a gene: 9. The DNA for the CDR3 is TGTGCCAGCAGCTTAGCGCCGAGACTAGCGTTAGCCTACGAGCAGTACTTC. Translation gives CASSLAPRLALAYEQYF.

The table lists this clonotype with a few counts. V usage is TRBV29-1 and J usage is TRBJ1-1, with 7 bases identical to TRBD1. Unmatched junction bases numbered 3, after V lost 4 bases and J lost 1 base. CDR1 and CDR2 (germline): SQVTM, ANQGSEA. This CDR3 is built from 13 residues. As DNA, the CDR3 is TGCAGCGTTGCCGGGACAGCGAACACTGAAGCTTTCTTT. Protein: CSVAGTANTEAFF.

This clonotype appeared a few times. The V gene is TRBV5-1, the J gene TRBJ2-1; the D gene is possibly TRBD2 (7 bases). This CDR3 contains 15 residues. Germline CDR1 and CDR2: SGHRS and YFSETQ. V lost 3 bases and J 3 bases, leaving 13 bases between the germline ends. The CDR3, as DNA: TGCGCCAGCAGCTGGGAGGGGGATCGCTACAATGAGCAGTTCTTC. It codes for CASSWEGDRYNEQFF.

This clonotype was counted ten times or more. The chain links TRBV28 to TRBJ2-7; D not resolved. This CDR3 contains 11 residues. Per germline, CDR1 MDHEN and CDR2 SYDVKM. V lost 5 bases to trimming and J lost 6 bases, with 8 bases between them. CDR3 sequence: CASSPNSEQYF. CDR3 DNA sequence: TGTGCCAGCAGTCCGAACAGCGAGCAGTACTTC. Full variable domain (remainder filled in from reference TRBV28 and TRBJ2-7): DVKVTQSSRYLVKRTGEKVFLECVQDMDHENMFWYRQDPGLGLRLIYFSYDVKMKEKGDIPEGYSVSREKKERFSLILESASTNQTSMYLCASSPNSEQYFGPGTRLTVT.

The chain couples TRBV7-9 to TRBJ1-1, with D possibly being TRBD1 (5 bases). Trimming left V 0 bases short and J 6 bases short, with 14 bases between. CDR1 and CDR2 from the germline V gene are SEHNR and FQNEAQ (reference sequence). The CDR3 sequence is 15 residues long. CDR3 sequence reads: CASSLAGGMRAEAFF. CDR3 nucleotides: TGTGCCAGCAGCTTAGCTGGGGGAATGAGGGCTGAAGCTTTCTTT. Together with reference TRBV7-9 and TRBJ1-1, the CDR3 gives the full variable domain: DTGVSQNPRHKITKRGQNVTFRCDPISEHNRLYWYRQTLGQGPEFLTYFQNEAQLEKSRLLSDRFSAERPKGSFSTLEIQRTEQGDSAMYLCASSLAGGMRAEAFFGQGTRLTVV.

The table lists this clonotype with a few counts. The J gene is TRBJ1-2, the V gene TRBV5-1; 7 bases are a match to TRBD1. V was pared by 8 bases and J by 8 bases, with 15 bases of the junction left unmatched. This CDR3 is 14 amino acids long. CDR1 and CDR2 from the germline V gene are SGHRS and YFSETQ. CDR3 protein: CASERGTADGGYTF. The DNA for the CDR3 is TGCGCCAGTGAAAGGGGGACAGCGGACGGCGGCTACACCTTC.

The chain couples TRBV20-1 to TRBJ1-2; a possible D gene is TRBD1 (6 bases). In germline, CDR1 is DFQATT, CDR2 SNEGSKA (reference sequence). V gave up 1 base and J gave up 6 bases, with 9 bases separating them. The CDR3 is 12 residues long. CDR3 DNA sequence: TGCAGTGCTAGAGTCGAGGGGGATGGCTACACCTTC. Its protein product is CSARVEGDGYTF.

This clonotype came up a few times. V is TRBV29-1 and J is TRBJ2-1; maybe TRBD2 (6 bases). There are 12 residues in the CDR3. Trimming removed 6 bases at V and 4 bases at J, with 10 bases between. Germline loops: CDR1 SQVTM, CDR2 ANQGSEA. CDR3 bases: TGCAGCGTGGAGCGGGTATACAATGAGCAGTTCTTC. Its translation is CSVERVYNEQFF.

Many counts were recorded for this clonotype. CDR3 residues: CSASTGRNTEAFF. In nucleotides, the CDR3 is TGCAGTGCTAGTACAGGACGGAACACTGAAGCTTTCTTT. The rearrangement links TRBV20-1 to TRBJ1-1; TRBD1 is a possible D gene (5 bases). This CDR3 spans 13 amino acids. Germline V gene lookup returns CDR1 DFQATT and CDR2 SNEGSKA (reference sequence). V gave up 3 bases and J gave up 1 base, with 9 bases separating them.

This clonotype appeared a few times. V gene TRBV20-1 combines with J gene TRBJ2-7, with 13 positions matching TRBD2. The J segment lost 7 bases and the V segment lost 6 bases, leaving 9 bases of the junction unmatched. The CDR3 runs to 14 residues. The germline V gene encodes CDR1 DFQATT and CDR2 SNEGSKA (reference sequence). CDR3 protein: CSAVKLAGGEEQYF. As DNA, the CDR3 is TGCAGTGCCGTCAAACTAGCGGGAGGGGAGGAGCAGTACTTC.

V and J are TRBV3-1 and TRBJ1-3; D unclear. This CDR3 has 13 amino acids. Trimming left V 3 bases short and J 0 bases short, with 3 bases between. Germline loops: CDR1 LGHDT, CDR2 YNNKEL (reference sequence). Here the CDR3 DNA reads TGTGCCAGCAGCCACAACTCTGGAAACACCATATATTTT. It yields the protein CASSHNSGNTIYF.

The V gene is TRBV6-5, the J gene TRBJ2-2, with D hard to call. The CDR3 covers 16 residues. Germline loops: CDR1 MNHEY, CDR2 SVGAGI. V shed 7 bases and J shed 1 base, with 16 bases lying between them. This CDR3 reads CASKKTPAGNTGELFF. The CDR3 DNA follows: TGTGCCAGCAAAAAAACACCCGCAGGGAACACCGGGGAGCTGTTTTTT.

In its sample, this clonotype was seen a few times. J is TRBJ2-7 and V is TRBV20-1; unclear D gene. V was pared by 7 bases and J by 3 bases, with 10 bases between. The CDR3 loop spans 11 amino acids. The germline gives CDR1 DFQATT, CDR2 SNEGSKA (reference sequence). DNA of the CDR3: TGCAGTGTCGGAAGCGACTACGAGCAGTACTTC. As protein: CSVGSDYEQYF.

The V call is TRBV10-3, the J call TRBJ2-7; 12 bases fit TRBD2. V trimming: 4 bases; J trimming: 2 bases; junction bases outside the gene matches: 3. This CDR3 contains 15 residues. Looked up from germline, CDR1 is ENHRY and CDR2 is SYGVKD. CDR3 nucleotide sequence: TGTGCCATCAGTGTTACTAGCGGGGGGACCTACGAGCAGTACTTC. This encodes CAISVTSGGTYEQYF.

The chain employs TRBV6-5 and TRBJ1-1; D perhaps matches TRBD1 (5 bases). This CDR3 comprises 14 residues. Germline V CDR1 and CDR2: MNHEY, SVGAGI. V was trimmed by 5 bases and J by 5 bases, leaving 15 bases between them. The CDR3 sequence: CASSPAGTQTEAFF. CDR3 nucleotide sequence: TGTGCCAGCAGTCCCGCCGGGACCCAAACTGAAGCTTTCTTT.

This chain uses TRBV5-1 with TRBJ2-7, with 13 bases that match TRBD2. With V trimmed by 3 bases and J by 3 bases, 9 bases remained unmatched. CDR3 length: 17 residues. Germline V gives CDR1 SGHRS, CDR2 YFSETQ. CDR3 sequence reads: CASSSGLAGVINYEQYF. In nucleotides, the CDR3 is TGCGCCAGCAGCTCTGGACTAGCGGGAGTCATAAACTACGAGCAGTACTTC.